This T cell receptor beta chain comes out of a study of response to subunit inactivated influenza vaccine. TCRdb passed the RT-PCR reads through MiXCR, listing each CDR3 protein once. The table has 500,000 or so distinct CDR3 sequences, 15% to 20% seen once. Sequencing used CD4+ T cells sorted from PBMCs, obtained less than 30 months after vaccination. The receptor's source is a man aged 50 to 75 who received an inactivated influenza vaccine.

The CDR3 DNA reads as TGTGCCAGCAGCCGCCCGCCGGGTGGAGAGACCCAGTACTTC. It specifies CASSRPPGGETQYF. The chain is built from TRBV12-3 or TRBV12-4 and TRBJ2-5; D is ambiguous. The V gene lost 6 bases and the J gene lost 4 bases, with 15 bases spanning the gap. CDR3 length: 14 amino acids.